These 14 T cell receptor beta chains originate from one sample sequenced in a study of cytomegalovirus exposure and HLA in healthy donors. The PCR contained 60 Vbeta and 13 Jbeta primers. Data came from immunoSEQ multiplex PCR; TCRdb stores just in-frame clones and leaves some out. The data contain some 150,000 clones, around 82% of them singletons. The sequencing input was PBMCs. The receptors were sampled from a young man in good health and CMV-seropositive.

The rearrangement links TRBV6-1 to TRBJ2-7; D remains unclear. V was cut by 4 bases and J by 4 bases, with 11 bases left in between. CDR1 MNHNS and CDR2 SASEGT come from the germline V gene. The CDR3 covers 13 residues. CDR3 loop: CASSVQHLYEQYF. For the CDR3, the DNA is TGTGCCAGCAGTGTGCAACATTTGTACGAGCAGTACTTC.

The chain's CDR3 is CASRLDRGWEKLFF. The CDR3 DNA reads TGTGCCAGCAGGCTGGACAGGGGTTGGGAAAAACTGTTTTTT. This rearrangement joins TRBV28 to TRBJ1-4; 9 nucleotides line up with TRBD1. V shed 6 bases and J 8 bases; nucleotides not matched to a gene: 7. The length of the CDR3 is 14 residues. Germline assignment: CDR1 MDHEN and CDR2 SYDVKM.

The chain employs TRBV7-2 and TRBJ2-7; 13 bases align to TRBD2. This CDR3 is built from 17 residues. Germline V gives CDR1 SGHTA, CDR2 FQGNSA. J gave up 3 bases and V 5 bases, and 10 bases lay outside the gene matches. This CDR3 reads CASSQRTSGSLIYEQYF. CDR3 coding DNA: TGTGCCAGCAGCCAGCGGACTAGCGGGAGCCTCATCTACGAGCAGTACTTC.

The CDR3 coding sequence is TGTGCCAGCAGGTCCACAGGGGGCGAGCAGTACTTC. Amino acids: CASRSTGGEQYF. This chain uses TRBV6-5 with TRBJ2-7; 8 bases line up with TRBD1. The length of the CDR3 is 12 residues. The trim removed 6 bases at V and 6 bases at J, leaving 4 bases unmatched. Germline loops: CDR1 MNHEY, CDR2 SVGAGI.

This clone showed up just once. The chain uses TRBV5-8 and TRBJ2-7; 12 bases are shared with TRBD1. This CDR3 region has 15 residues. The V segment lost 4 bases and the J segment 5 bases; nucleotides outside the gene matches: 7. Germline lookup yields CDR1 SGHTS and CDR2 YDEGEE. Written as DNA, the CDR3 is TGTGCCAGCAGCGTAACCGGGACAGGGGGCAACGAGCAGTACTTC. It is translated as CASSVTGTGGNEQYF.

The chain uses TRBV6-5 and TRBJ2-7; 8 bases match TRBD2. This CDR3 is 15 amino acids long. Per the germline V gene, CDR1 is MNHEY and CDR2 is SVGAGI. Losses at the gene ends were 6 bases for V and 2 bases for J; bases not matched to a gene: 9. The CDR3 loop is CASRQDAGGPYEQYF. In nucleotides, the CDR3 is TGTGCCAGCAGGCAAGATGCGGGAGGCCCCTACGAGCAGTACTTC.

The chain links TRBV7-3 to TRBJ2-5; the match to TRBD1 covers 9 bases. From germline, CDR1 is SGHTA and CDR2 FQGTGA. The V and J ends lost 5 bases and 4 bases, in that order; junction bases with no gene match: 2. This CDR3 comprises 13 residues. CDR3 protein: CASSLDRGETQYF. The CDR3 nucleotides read TGTGCCAGCAGCCTGGACAGGGGAGAGACCCAGTACTTC.

The CDR3 here is CASTPSAMGGNEQYF. CDR3 nucleotides: TGTGCCAGCACCCCAAGTGCAATGGGGGGGAACGAGCAGTACTTC. The genes are TRBV27 and TRBJ2-5, with 7 bases matching TRBD2. Near its end, the DNA agrees better with TRBJ2-7, so the J call may be wrong. This CDR3 contains 15 residues. Germline CDR1 MNHEY, CDR2 SMNVEV (reference sequence).

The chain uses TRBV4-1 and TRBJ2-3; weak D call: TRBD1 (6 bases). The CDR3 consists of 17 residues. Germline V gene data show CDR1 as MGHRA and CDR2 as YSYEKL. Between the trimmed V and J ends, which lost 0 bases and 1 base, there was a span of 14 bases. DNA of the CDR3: TGCGCCAGCAGCCAAGATAGCCAGGGGAGAGGCACAGATACGCAGTATTTT. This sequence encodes CASSQDSQGRGTDTQYF.

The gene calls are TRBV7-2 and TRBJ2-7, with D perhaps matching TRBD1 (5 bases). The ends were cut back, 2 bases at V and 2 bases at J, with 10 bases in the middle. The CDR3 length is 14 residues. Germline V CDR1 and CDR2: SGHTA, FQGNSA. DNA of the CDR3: TGTGCCAGCAGCTTATCAGGGATCCCCTACGAGCAGTACTTC. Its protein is CASSLSGIPYEQYF.

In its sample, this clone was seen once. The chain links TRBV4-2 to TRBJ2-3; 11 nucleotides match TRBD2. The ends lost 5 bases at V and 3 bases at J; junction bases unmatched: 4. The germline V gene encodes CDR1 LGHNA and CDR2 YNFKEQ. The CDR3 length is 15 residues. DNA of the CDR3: TGTGCCAGCAGCGTACTAGCGGGAGTGACAGATACGCAGTATTTT. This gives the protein CASSVLAGVTDTQYF.

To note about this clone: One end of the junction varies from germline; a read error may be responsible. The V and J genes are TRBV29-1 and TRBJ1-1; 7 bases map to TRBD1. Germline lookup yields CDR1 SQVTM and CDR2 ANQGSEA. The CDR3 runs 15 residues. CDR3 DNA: TGCAGCGTTCAAGAAACAGGGGTTGTGAACACTGAAGCTTTCTTT. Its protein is CSVQETGVVNTEAFF. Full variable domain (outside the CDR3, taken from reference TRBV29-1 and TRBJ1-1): SAVISQKPSRDICQRGTSLTIQCQVDSQVTMMFWYRQQPGQSLTLIATANQGSEATYESGFVIDKFPISRPNLTFSTLTVSNMSPEDSSIYLCSVQETGVVNTEAFFGQGTRLTVV.

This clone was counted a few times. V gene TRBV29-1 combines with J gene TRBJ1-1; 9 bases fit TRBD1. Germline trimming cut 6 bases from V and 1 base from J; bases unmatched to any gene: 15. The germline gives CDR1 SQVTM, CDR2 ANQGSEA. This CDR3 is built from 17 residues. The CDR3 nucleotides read TGCAGCGTCAGAGAGGCTTTACAGGGGGCGACGAACACTGAAGCTTTCTTT. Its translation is CSVREALQGATNTEAFF.

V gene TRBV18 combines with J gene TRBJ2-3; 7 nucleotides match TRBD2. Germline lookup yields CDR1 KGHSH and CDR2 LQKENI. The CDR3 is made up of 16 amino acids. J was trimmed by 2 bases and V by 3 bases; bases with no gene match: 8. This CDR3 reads CASSPWTSGVTDTQYF. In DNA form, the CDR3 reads TGTGCCAGCTCACCCTGGACTAGTGGGGTCACAGATACGCAGTATTTT.